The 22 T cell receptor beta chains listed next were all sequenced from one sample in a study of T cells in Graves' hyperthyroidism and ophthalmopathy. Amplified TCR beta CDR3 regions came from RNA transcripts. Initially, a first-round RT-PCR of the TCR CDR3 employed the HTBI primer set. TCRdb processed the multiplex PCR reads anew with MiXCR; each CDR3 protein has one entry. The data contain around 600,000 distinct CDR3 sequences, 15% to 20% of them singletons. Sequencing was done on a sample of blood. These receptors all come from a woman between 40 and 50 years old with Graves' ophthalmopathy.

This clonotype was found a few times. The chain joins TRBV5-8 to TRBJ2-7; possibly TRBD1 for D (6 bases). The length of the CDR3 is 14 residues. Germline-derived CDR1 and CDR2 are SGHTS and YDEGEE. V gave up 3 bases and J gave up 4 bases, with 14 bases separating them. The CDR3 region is CASSSRSGEYEQYF. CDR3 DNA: TGTGCCAGCAGCTCTAGATCAGGGGAGTACGAGCAGTACTTC.

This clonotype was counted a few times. The CDR3 coding sequence is TGTGCCATCCGGGGACAGGGCCTCTATGGCTACACCTTC. Translation gives CAIRGQGLYGYTF. The chain links TRBV10-3 to TRBJ1-2, with TRBD1 identical over 9 bases. The CDR3 covers 13 residues. Germline CDR1 reads ENHRY; CDR2 reads SYGVKD. V lost 8 bases and J lost 4; bases outside the gene matches: 5.

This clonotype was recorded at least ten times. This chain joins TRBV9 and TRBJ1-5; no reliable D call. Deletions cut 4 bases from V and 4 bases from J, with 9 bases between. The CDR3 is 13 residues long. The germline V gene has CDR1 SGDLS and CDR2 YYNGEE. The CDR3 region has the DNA TGTGCCAGCAGCCCCCACGGGAATCAGCCCCAGCATTTT. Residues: CASSPHGNQPQHF.

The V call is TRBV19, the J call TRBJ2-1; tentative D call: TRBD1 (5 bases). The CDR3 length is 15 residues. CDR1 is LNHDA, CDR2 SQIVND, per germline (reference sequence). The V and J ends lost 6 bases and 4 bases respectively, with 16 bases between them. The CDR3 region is CASSPRVGVYNEQFF. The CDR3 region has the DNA TGTGCCAGTAGCCCCAGGGTTGGGGTATACAATGAGCAGTTCTTC.

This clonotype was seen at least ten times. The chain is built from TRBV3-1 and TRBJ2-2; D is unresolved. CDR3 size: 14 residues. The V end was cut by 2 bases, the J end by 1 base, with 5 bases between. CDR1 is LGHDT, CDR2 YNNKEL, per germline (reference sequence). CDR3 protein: CASSQLENTGELFF. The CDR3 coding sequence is TGTGCCAGCAGCCAACTAGAGAACACCGGGGAGCTGTTTTTT. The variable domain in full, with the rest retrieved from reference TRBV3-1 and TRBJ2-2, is DTAVSQTPKYLVTQMGNDKSIKCEQNLGHDTMYWYKQDSKKFLKIMFSYNNKELIINETVPNRFSPKSPDKAHLNLHINSLELGDSAVYFCASSQLENTGELFFGEGSRLTVL.

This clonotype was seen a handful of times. CDR3 amino acids: CASSLGGSRAEQYF. As DNA, the CDR3 is TGCGCCAGCAGCCTGGGAGGATCCAGGGCCGAGCAGTACTTC. V is TRBV5-1 and J is TRBJ2-7, with D possibly matching TRBD2 (6 bases). Germline V gene data show CDR1 as SGHRS and CDR2 as YFSETQ. V lost 4 bases, J lost 6 bases, and 17 bases lay in between. The CDR3 loop spans 14 amino acids.

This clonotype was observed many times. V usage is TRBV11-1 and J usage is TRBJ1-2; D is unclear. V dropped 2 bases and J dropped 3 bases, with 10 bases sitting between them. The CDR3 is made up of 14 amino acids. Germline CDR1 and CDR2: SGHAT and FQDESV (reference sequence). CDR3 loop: CASSLFEGDYGYTF. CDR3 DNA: TGTGCCAGCAGCTTATTTGAGGGTGACTATGGCTACACCTTC.

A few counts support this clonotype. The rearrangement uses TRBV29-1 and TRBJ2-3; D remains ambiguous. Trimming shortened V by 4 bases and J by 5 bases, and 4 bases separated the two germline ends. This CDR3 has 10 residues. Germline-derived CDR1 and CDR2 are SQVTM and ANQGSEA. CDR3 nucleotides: TGCAGCGTTGTTTTAGATACGCAGTATTTT. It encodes CSVVLDTQYF.

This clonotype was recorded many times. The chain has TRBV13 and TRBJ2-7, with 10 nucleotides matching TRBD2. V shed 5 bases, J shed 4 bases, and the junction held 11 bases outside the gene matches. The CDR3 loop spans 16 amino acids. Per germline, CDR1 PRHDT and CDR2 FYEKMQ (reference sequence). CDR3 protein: CASSPWVAGGGYEQYF. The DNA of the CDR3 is TGTGCCAGCAGCCCCTGGGTAGCGGGAGGCGGATACGAGCAGTACTTC.

CDR3 region: CASSYLERGAQFF. Here the CDR3 DNA reads TGTGCCAGCAGTTACCTGGAAAGGGGGGCGCAGTTCTTC. The chain recombines TRBV6-5 with TRBJ2-1; D possibly uses TRBD1 or TRBD2 (6 bases each). CDR3 length: 13 residues. The germline V and J ends were trimmed by 2 bases and 12 bases, with 14 bases remaining between them. Germline CDR1 and CDR2: MNHEY and SVGAGI.

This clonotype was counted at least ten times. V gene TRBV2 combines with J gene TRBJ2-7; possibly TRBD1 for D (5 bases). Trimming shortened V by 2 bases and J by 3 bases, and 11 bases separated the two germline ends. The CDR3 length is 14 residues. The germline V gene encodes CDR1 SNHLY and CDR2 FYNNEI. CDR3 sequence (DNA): TGTGCCAGCAGTGAAAGGGTGGGGCGCTACGAGCAGTACTTC. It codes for CASSERVGRYEQYF.

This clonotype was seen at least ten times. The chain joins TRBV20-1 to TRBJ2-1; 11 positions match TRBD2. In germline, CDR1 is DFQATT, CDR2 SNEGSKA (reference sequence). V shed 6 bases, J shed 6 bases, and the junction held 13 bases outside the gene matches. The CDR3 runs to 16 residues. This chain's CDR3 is CSARLAGGLNSNEQFF. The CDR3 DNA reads TGCAGTGCCCGGCTAGCGGGAGGACTAAACTCCAATGAGCAGTTCTTC.

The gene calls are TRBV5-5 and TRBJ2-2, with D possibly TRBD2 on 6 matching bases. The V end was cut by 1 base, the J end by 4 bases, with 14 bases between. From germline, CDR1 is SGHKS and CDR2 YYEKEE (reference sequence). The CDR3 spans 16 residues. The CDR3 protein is CASSLMRLGSTGELFF. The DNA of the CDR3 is TGTGCCAGCAGCTTGATGAGACTAGGGTCCACCGGGGAGCTGTTTTTT.

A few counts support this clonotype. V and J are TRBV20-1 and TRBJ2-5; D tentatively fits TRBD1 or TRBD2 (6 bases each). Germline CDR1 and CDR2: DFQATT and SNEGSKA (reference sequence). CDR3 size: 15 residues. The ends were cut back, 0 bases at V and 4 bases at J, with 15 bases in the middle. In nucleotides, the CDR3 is TGCAGTGCTAGAGATCTGGGGGGCCCCCCAGAGACCCAGTACTTC. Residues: CSARDLGGPPETQYF.

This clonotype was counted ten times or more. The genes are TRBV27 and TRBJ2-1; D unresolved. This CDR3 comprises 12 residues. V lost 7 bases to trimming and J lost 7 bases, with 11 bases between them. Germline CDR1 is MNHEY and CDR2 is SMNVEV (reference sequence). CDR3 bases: TGTGCCAGCACCTCCATTGGGAATGAGCAGTTCTTC. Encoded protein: CASTSIGNEQFF.

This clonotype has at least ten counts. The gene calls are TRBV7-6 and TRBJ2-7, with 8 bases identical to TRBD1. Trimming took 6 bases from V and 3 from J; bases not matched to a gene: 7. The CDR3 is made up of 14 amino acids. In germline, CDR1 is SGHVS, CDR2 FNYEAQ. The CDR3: CASSLNRGIYEQYF. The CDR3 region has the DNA TGTGCCAGCAGTCTGAACAGGGGGATCTACGAGCAGTACTTC.

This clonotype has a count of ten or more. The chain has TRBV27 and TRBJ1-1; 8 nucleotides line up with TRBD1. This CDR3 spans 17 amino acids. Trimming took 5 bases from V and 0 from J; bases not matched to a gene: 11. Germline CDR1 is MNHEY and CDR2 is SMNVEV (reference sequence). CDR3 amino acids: CASSARQGKTMNTEAFF. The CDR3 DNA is TGTGCCAGCAGTGCCCGACAGGGGAAGACGATGAACACTGAAGCTTTCTTT.

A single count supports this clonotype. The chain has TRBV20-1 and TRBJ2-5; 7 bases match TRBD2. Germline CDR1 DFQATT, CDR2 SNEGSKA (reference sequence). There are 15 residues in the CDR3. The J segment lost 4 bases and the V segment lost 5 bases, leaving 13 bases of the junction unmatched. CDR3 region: CSASIAGTTRETQYF. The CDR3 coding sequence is TGCAGTGCTTCTATAGCGGGTACGACCCGAGAGACCCAGTACTTC.

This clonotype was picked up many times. As DNA, the CDR3 is TGCAGCGTTATTCCGGGACAGGGCTACGAGCAGTACTTC. Translation: CSVIPGQGYEQYF. The V and J genes are TRBV29-1 and TRBJ2-7; 9 positions match TRBD1. CDR3 length equals 13 residues. The germline CDR1 and CDR2 sequences are SQVTM and ANQGSEA. Trimming cost V 5 bases and J 3 bases; bases outside gene matches: 5.

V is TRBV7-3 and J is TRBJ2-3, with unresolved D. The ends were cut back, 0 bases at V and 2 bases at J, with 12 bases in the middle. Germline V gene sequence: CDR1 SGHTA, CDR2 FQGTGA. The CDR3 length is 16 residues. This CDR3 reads CASSLTGKLHTDTQYF. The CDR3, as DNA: TGTGCCAGCAGCTTAACAGGAAAACTACACACAGATACGCAGTATTTT.

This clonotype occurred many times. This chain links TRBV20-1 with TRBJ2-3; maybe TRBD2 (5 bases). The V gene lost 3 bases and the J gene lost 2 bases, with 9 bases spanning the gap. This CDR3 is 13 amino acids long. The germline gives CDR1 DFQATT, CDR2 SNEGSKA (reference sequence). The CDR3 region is CSARDGITDTQYF. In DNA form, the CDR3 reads TGCAGTGCTAGGGACGGGATCACAGATACGCAGTATTTT.

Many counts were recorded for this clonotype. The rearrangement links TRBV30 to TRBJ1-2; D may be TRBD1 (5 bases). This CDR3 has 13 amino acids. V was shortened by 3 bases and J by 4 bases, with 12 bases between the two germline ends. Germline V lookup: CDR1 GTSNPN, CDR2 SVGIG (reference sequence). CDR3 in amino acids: CAWRATAAYGYTF. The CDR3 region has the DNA TGTGCCTGGAGGGCGACAGCCGCCTATGGCTACACCTTC.